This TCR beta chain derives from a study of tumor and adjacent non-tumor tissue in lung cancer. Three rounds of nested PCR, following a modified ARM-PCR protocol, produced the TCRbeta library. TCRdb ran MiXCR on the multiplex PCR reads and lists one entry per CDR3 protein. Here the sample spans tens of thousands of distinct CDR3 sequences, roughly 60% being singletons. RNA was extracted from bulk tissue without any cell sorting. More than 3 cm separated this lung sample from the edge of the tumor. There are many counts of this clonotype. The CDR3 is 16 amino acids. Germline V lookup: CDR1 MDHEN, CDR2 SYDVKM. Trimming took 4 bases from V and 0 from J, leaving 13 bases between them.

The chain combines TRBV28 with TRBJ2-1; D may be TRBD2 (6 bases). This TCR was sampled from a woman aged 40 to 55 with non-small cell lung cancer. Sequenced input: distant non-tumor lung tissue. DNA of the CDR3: TGTGCCAGCAGTTGGAGGGCCTACAGCTCCTACAATGAGCAGTTCTTC. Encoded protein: CASSWRAYSSYNEQFF.